Listed here is a single TCR beta chain. Its antigen is undetermined. These data originate in a study of OX40 agonist ivuxolimab in advanced cancers. Across the study: Three partial responders included one hepatocellular carcinoma patient and two cutaneous melanoma patients. Notes on the study in general: With doses of 0.1 to 3.0 mg/kg, CD4+ and CD8+ blood T cells had undergone clonal expansion by week 6. More expanded clones were found, on average, in CD8+ than in CD4+ T cells.

Germline CDR1 reads MNHNY; CDR2 reads SVGAGI (reference sequence). The length of the CDR3 is 14 residues. V dropped 2 bases and J dropped 0 bases, with 6 bases sitting between them. Assay used: immunoSEQ multiplex PCR; TCRdb lists only in-frame clones, some missing. The sample yields fewer than 90,000 clones, approximately 86% seen once. The material sequenced was CD4+ or CD8+ T cells sorted from blood, taken in a trial of the OX40 agonist ivuxolimab. This sequence originates from an adult with an advanced solid tumor such as melanoma, head and neck, liver or kidney cancer. The V and J genes are TRBV6-6 and TRBJ2-3; D is perhaps TRBD1 (6 bases). The chain's CDR3 is CASSYGGSTDTQYF. DNA for the CDR3: TGTGCCAGCAGTTACGGGGGCAGCACAGATACGCAGTATTTT.